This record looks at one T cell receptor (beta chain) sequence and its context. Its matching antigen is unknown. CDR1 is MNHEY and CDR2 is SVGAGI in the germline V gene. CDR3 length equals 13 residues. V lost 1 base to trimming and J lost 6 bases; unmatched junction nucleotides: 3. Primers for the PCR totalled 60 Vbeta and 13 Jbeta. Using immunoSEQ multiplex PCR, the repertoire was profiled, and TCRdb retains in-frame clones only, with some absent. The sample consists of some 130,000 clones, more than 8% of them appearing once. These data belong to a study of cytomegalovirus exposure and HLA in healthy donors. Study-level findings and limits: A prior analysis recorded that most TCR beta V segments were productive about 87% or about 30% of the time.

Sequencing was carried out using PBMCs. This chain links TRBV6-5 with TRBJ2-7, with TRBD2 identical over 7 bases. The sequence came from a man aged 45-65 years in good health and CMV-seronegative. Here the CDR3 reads CASSYWEGSEQYF. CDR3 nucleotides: TGTGCCAGCAGTTACTGGGAGGGTTCCGAGCAGTACTTC.